This T cell receptor (beta chain) was identified in a study of control samples from healthy donors and cancer patients. CDR3 length: 11 amino acids. The ends were cut back, 3 bases at V and 14 bases at J, with 14 bases in the middle. Germline V lookup: CDR1 SGHTS, CDR2 YDEGEE. Assay used: immunoSEQ multiplex PCR; TCRdb lists only in-frame clones, some missing. In the table there are about 250,000 clones, around 80% of which are singletons. This clone was seen a single time. Source material: PBMCs. The source is a woman aged 55-75 years with lung cancer. The J gene is TRBJ1-2, the V gene TRBV5-8; TRBD1 might be the D (5 bases). The CDR3 spells CASSWTQRGTF. For the CDR3, the DNA is TGTGCCAGCAGCTGGACGCAGCGGGGGACCTTC.